The rows below give T cell receptor beta chains drawn from one sample of a study of regulatory T cells in long-lasting Graves disease. TCRdb independently ran MiXCR on the multiplex PCR reads; one entry per CDR3 protein. Of 400,000 to 450,000 distinct CDR3 sequences in the sample, just under 15% were seen once. The same data also contributed to another study, on T cells in Graves' hyperthyroidism and ophthalmopathy.

This specimen consisted of peripheral blood mononuclear cells (PBMCs), obtained at new diagnosis, from a patient treated with antithyroid drugs. The source of these receptors is a young woman with Graves disease. CDR3s include the opening cysteine and the closing phenylalanine or tryptophan. A D gene is named only where the DNA matches it firmly. Size is omitted from some rows. Given values are once, few, many or a class for expanded clones.

j_gene | abundance | v_gene | d_gene | CDR3nt | CDR3aa
TRBJ2-7 | many | TRBV5-1 | TRBD1 | TGCGCCAGCAGCTTGGATCCGGGACAGGGCCACGAGCAGTACTTC | CASSLDPGQGHEQYF
TRBJ2-5 | many | TRBV18 | - | TGTGCCAGCTCACCGTGGGAGACCCAGTACTTC | CASSPWETQYF
TRBJ2-1 | - | TRBV11-1 | TRBD2 | TGTGCCAGCAGCTTAGCAGGGACTAGCGGGAGTTTCCACAATGAGCAGTTCTTC | CASSLAGTSGSFHNEQFF
TRBJ2-1 | - | TRBV19 | TRBD2 | TGTGCCAGTAGACCTAGTGGGACTAGCGGGTATAATGAGCAGTTCTTC | CASRPSGTSGYNEQFF
TRBJ2-7 | - | TRBV20-1 | TRBD2 | TGCAGTGCTAGGCAACTAGCGGGAGGAACGGGGTACGAGCAGTACTTC | CSARQLAGGTGYEQYF
TRBJ1-1 | many | TRBV5-1 | - | TGCGCCAGCAGCTTGCTGAAGAACACTGAAGCTTTCTTT | CASSLLKNTEAFF
TRBJ2-3 | - | TRBV7-7 | - | TGTGCCAGCAGCGAGGGACCCACAGATACGCAGTATTTT | CASSEGPTDTQYF
TRBJ1-2 | few | TRBV7-9 | - | TGTGCCAGCAGCTTACTGGGGTCTAACTATGGCTACACCTTC | CASSLLGSNYGYTF
TRBJ2-3 | many | TRBV3-1 | - | TGTGCCAGCAGCCAAGGGGACGGGGCCAACACAGATACGCAGTATTTT | CASSQGDGANTDTQYF
TRBJ2-7 | many | TRBV12-3/TRBV12-4 | TRBD1 | TGTGCCAGCAGTTTCAGGGGGCGATCCGAGCAGTACTTC | CASSFRGRSEQYF
TRBJ2-3 | few | TRBV25-1 | - | TGTGCCAGCAGTGAATTTTCTTCTTCGGGCACAGATACGCAGTATTTT | CASSEFSSSGTDTQYF
TRBJ1-2 | many | TRBV25-1 | - | TGTGCCAGCAGTGAGGGCGGAACTTCAAAAACCTATGGCTACACCTTC | CASSEGGTSKTYGYTF
TRBJ2-1 | many | TRBV27 | - | TGTGCCAGCAGCCCTAGGCGGAATGAGCAGTTCTTC | CASSPRRNEQFF
TRBJ2-3 | many | TRBV5-8 | - | TGTGCCAGCAGCCCCGGGTCGCGGACAGTTGAGGATACGCAGTATTTT | CASSPGSRTVEDTQYF
TRBJ1-2 | few | TRBV7-9 | TRBD1 | TGTGCCAGCAGCTTATCGACAGGGCCCTATGGCTACACCTTC | CASSLSTGPYGYTF
TRBJ2-3 | many | TRBV5-1 | - | TGCGCCAGCAGCAAAGGGACTACAGATACGCAGTATTTT | CASSKGTTDTQYF
TRBJ2-7 | once | TRBV10-3 | - | TGTGCCATCCCCTGGCAGCCCTCCTACGAGCAGTACTTC | CAIPWQPSYEQYF
TRBJ2-2 | - | TRBV7-3 | - | TGTGCCAGCGGGCCGGGATACACCGGGGAGCTGTTTTTT | CASGPGYTGELFF
TRBJ1-3 | many | TRBV5-1 | - | TGCGCCAGCAGCTTGGCCGGGACCGACTCTGGAAACACCATATATTTT | CASSLAGTDSGNTIYF
TRBJ2-3 | many | TRBV4-2 | TRBD2 | TGTGCCAGCAGCCAAACCGTTCGCGGGAGAGGTATAGATACGCAGTATTTT | CASSQTVRGRGIDTQYF